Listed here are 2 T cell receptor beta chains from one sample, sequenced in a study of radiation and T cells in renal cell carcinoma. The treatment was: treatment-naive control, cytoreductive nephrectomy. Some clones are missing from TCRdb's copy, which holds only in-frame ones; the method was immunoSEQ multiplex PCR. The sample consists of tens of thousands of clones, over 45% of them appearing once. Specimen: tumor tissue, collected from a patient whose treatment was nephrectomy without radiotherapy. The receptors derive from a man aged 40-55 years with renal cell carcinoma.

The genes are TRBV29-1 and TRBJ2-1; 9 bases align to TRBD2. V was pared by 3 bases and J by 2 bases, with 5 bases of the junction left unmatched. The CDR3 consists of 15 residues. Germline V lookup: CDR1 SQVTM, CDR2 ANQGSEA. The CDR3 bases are TGCAGCGTTGATACCGCTAGCGGGACCTACAATGAGCAGTTCTTC. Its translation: CSVDTASGTYNEQFF.

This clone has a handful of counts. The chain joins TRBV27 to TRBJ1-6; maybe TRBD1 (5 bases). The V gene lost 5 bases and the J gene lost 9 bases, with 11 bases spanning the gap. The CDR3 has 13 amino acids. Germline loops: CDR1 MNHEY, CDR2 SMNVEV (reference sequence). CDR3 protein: CASSGTTASPLHF. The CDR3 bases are TGTGCCAGCAGTGGTACGACAGCTTCACCCCTCCACTTT.